These 32 T cell receptor beta chains originate from one sample sequenced in a study of beta chain features in type 1 diabetes (dated by TCRdb to the late 2010s). Receptors were amplified or captured by the immunoSEQ multiplex PCR assay. The entire amount of isolated RNA was reverse transcribed using the High Capacity cDNA Reverse Transcription Kit, so the sequenced TCRB transcripts were expressed ones. TCRdb's version of the immuneACCESS table is confined to in-frame rearrangements and falls short of the full clone set. An unresolved V gene accounts for under half of the shortfall where checked; the remainder is of unknown origin. The sample has fewer than 900,000 clones on record, roughly 15% of them singletons. The ten largest clonotypes hold 0.023% of the sample. The specimen sequenced was naive CD4+ T cells from blood. The cell subset or site label of this sample denotes: true naive CD4+ T cells. The receptors shown here come from a woman aged 18-29 years in good health.

The CDR3 DNA is TGCGCCAGCAGCGCTGGACTAGCGGGAGGGCCAAACCAAGAGACCCAGTACTTC. Translating gives CASSAGLAGGPNQETQYF. The rearrangement links TRBV5-1 to TRBJ2-5; 15 bases match TRBD2. This CDR3 spans 18 amino acids. Per germline, CDR1 SGHRS and CDR2 YFSETQ. V gave up 4 bases and J gave up 0 bases; unmatched junction bases: 7.

This clone was seen only a few times. This chain uses TRBV4-2 with TRBJ1-1; no reliable D call. Germline V lookup: CDR1 LGHNA, CDR2 YNFKEQ. The V end was cut by 2 bases, the J end by 0 bases, with 7 bases between. CDR3 length: 14 residues. The CDR3 region has the DNA TGTGCCAGCAGCCAATCCACAGTGAACACTGAAGCTTTCTTT. Translated, it gives CASSQSTVNTEAFF.

This clone came up a few times. J is TRBJ2-7 and V is TRBV10-3, with unresolved D. The CDR3 has 14 residues. V shed 2 bases and J shed 2 bases, with 10 bases lying between them. CDR1 and CDR2 from the germline V gene are ENHRY and SYGVKD. CDR3 sequence: CAISERVLTYEQYF. The CDR3, as DNA: TGTGCCATCAGTGAGAGGGTGCTGACCTACGAGCAGTACTTC.

The V call is TRBV15, the J call TRBJ1-5, with D possibly TRBD1 on 6 matching bases. The germline gives CDR1 LNHNV, CDR2 YYDKDF (reference sequence). Trimming cost V 0 bases and J 10 bases, with 22 bases left between them. This CDR3 contains 17 residues. The CDR3 protein is CATSRDLGIWGPTPQHF. The CDR3, as DNA: TGTGCCACCAGCAGAGATCTCGGTATCTGGGGGCCCACCCCCCAGCATTTT.

V is TRBV7-2 and J is TRBJ2-1; D tentatively fits TRBD1 or TRBD2 (5 bases each). Germline V gives CDR1 SGHTA, CDR2 FQGNSA. Trimming stripped 2 bases from V and 10 bases from J, with 18 bases between. This CDR3 region has 15 residues. CDR3 loop: CASSLRSRSWGEQFF. The CDR3 DNA is TGTGCCAGCAGCTTACGTAGTAGGAGCTGGGGGGAGCAGTTCTTC.

V and J are TRBV25-1 and TRBJ2-3, with D perhaps TRBD2 (7 bases). This CDR3 is 17 amino acids long. The V gene's germline CDR1 is MGHDK and CDR2 SYGVNS. Trimming removed 7 bases at V and 4 bases at J, with 24 bases between. CDR3 DNA sequence: TGTGCCAGCATCAACTGTGGGAGGGGGAGGGCCTCAGATACGCAGTATTTT. It codes for CASINCGRGRASDTQYF.

The chain has TRBV18 and TRBJ2-2; no clear D. V was shortened by 2 bases and J by 4 bases, with 11 bases between the two germline ends. The CDR3 is made up of 15 amino acids. CDR1 and CDR2 from the germline V gene are KGHSH and LQKENI. CDR3 nucleotides: TGTGCCAGCTCACCAAGGACGCTTGGCACCGGGGAGCTGTTTTTT. It translates to CASSPRTLGTGELFF.

This clone was seen only a few times. The rearrangement uses TRBV5-1 and TRBJ2-1; weak D call: TRBD2 (5 bases). There are 13 residues in the CDR3. Between the trimmed V and J ends, which lost 2 bases and 5 bases, there was a span of 8 bases. Germline CDR1 reads SGHRS; CDR2 reads YFSETQ. The CDR3 sequence is CASSFSVNNEQFF. The CDR3 bases are TGCGCCAGCAGCTTTAGCGTTAACAATGAGCAGTTCTTC.

CDR3 sequence reads: CASRFGQGVFLDLPQHF. The CDR3 DNA reads as TGTGCCAGTAGGTTTGGACAGGGGGTTTTTTTGGATTTGCCCCAGCATTTT. The chain combines TRBV19 with TRBJ1-5, with TRBD1 matching 10 bases. CDR3 length: 17 residues. J gave up 9 bases and V 6 bases, and 17 bases lay outside the gene matches. Germline-derived CDR1 and CDR2 are LNHDA and SQIVND (reference sequence).

The rearrangement uses TRBV7-2 and TRBJ2-7, with 11 bases fitting TRBD2. Germline CDR1 SGHTA, CDR2 FQGNSA. The CDR3 consists of 17 residues. With 2 bases clipped from V and 5 bases from J, the junction kept 11 bases outside the gene matches. The CDR3 DNA sequence: TGTGCCAGCAGCTTACCCGGGGCTAGCGGGAGGAGGAACGAGCAGTACTTC. Protein sequence: CASSLPGASGRRNEQYF.

Only a few counts were recorded for this clone. This chain joins TRBV2 and TRBJ2-5, with 7 bases fitting TRBD1. The germline V gene encodes CDR1 SNHLY and CDR2 FYNNEI. The CDR3 consists of 11 residues. J was trimmed by 5 bases and V by 7 bases; bases with no gene match: 1. CDR3 bases: TGTGCCAGCACGACAGGGGAGACCCAGTACTTC. It encodes CASTTGETQYF.

Only a few counts were recorded for this clone. The chain links TRBV2 to TRBJ2-7; 8 positions agree with TRBD2. CDR1 SNHLY and CDR2 FYNNEI come from the germline V gene. The CDR3 totals 14 residues. Unmatched junction bases numbered 7, after V lost 7 bases and J lost 2 bases. The CDR3 nucleotides are TGTGCCAGCAAGGGGACGGGAGGGACCTACGAGCAGTACTTC. Amino acids: CASKGTGGTYEQYF.

This clone was detected only a few times. The rearrangement uses TRBV5-6 and TRBJ2-3, with 7 nucleotides matching TRBD2. Per germline, CDR1 SGHDT and CDR2 YYEEEE. J lost 3 bases, V lost 5 bases, and 12 bases had no gene match. The CDR3 totals 16 residues. CDR3 protein: CASRRGGQGWTDTQYF. The CDR3 DNA sequence: TGTGCCAGCAGACGGGGAGGGCAGGGTTGGACAGATACGCAGTATTTT. Supplemented by reference TRBV5-6 and TRBJ2-3, the full variable domain reads DAGVTQSPTHLIKTRGQQVTLRCSPKSGHDTVSWYQQALGQGPQFIFQYYEEEERQRGNFPDRFSGHQFPNYSSELNVNALLLGDSALYLCASRRGGQGWTDTQYFGPGTRLTVL.

The V call is TRBV27, the J call TRBJ1-5, with D unresolved. Germline V gene lookup returns CDR1 MNHEY and CDR2 SMNVEV (reference sequence). V was clipped by 2 bases and J by 7 bases, with 12 bases between them. This CDR3 is 14 amino acids long. CDR3 in amino acids: CASSLTSGGQPQHF. The CDR3 nucleotides read TGTGCCAGCAGTTTAACGAGTGGTGGGCAGCCCCAGCATTTT.

This chain's CDR3 is CASTLMTGGPEQYF. In DNA, the CDR3 is TGTGCCAGCACCCTGATGACGGGAGGGCCCGAGCAGTACTTC. The chain uses TRBV7-2 and TRBJ2-7; TRBD2 agrees at 8 bases. Per germline, CDR1 SGHTA and CDR2 FQGNSA. V lost 7 bases, J lost 6 bases, and 11 bases stayed unmatched. The CDR3 extends over 14 amino acids.

Here the CDR3 DNA reads TGCAGCGTTGAGACTAGCGGGAGGGCCTGGCGCGAGCAGTACTTC. As protein: CSVETSGRAWREQYF. V is TRBV29-1 and J is TRBJ2-7; 14 bases match TRBD2. This CDR3 region has 15 residues. The germline V gene has CDR1 SQVTM and CDR2 ANQGSEA. V lost 3 bases, J lost 6 bases, and 7 bases stayed unmatched.

In this sample, this clone turned up a few times. The DNA of the CDR3 is TGCGCCAGCAGCCAAGGTTACAGGGGGCAGACAGATACGCAGTATTTT. Its translation is CASSQGYRGQTDTQYF. The chain is built from TRBV4-3 and TRBJ2-3, with 9 bases fitting TRBD1. CDR1 LGHNA and CDR2 YSLEER come from the germline V gene. CDR3 length: 16 residues. Germline trimming cut 1 base from V and 3 bases from J; bases unmatched to any gene: 5.

This clone occurred a few times. V and J are TRBV18 and TRBJ2-1; 14 bases map to TRBD2. The CDR3 runs 18 residues. After removal of 10 bases from V and 10 bases from J, the junction contained 21 bases not matched to a gene. The germline V gene encodes CDR1 KGHSH and CDR2 LQKENI. The chain's CDR3 is CATLTGLGLAGEVREQFF. In DNA, the CDR3 is TGTGCCACCCTCACCGGTCTGGGACTAGCGGGAGAGGTTCGCGAGCAGTTCTTC.

This clone turned up a few times. The chain uses TRBV9 and TRBJ1-1, with 8 nucleotides matching TRBD1. V trimming: 3 bases; J trimming: 10 bases; junction bases outside the gene matches: 2. CDR1 is SGDLS, CDR2 YYNGEE, per germline. This CDR3 contains 11 residues. The CDR3 protein is CASSGDRGAFF. CDR3 nucleotide sequence: TGTGCCAGCAGCGGCGACAGGGGAGCTTTCTTT.

The chain couples TRBV11-2 to TRBJ2-3, with D unclear. The V gene lost 1 base and the J gene lost 0 bases, with 8 bases spanning the gap. The CDR3 spans 15 residues. Germline V lookup: CDR1 SGHAT, CDR2 FQNNGV. CDR3 in amino acids: CASSLANPSTDTQYF. CDR3 bases: TGTGCCAGCAGCTTAGCGAACCCTAGCACAGATACGCAGTATTTT.

This clone was seen a handful of times. The chain is built from TRBV16 and TRBJ2-2; tentatively, D is TRBD2 (6 bases). The germline V and J ends were trimmed by 4 bases and 6 bases, with 6 bases remaining between them. CDR3 length: 12 residues. Germline V lookup: CDR1 KGHSY, CDR2 FQNENV. DNA of the CDR3: TGTGCCAGCAGCCGGGAGGCCGGGGAGCTGTTTTTT. Translating it yields CASSREAGELFF.

In its sample, this clone was seen a few times. J is TRBJ1-2 and V is TRBV11-2; a weak D match, TRBD1 (5 bases). The CDR3 length is 15 residues. Germline V CDR1 and CDR2: SGHAT, FQNNGV. V was clipped by 3 bases and J by 6 bases, with 17 bases between them. DNA for the CDR3: TGTGCCAGCAGCTTTTCACCGGAGGGGACGAATGGCTACACCTTC. As protein: CASSFSPEGTNGYTF. The complete variable domain, with remaining parts taken from reference TRBV11-2 and TRBJ1-2, reads EAGVAQSPRYKIIEKRQSVAFWCNPISGHATLYWYQQILGQGPKLLIQFQNNGVVDDSQLPKDRFSAERLKGVDSTLKIQPAKLEDSAVYLCASSFSPEGTNGYTFGSGTRLTVV.

The genes are TRBV6-5 and TRBJ1-1; D is unresolved. This CDR3 comprises 13 residues. Between the trimmed V and J ends, which lost 6 bases and 1 base, there was a span of 9 bases. The V gene's germline CDR1 is MNHEY and CDR2 SVGAGI. Here the CDR3 reads CASRTFTNTEAFF. The CDR3 DNA sequence: TGTGCCAGCAGAACCTTTACGAACACTGAAGCTTTCTTT.

This clone was observed a handful of times. The same CDR3 also results from other DNA sequences found in this sample. The chain is built from TRBV7-6 and TRBJ2-7; TRBD1 agrees at 9 bases. There are 13 residues in the CDR3. Trimming at V came to 5 bases and at J to 4 bases, leaving 3 bases not matched to a gene. Germline V CDR1 and CDR2: SGHVS, FNYEAQ. CDR3 loop: CASSPDRGYEQYF. In nucleotides, the CDR3 is TGTGCCAGCAGCCCGGACAGGGGTTACGAGCAGTACTTC.

This clone was seen a few times. J is TRBJ2-2 and V is TRBV4-2; 12 positions match TRBD2. CDR1 is LGHNA and CDR2 is YNFKEQ in the germline V gene. The CDR3 covers 17 residues. Losses at the gene ends were 0 bases for V and 6 bases for J; bases not matched to a gene: 5. In DNA, the CDR3 is TGTGCCAGCAGCCAAGACTCTCTAGCGGGAGGGCCCGGGGAGCTGTTTTTT. Protein sequence: CASSQDSLAGGPGELFF.

The rearrangement links TRBV18 to TRBJ1-3; D not resolved. The CDR3 spans 16 residues. The germline gives CDR1 KGHSH, CDR2 LQKENI. The V and J ends lost 2 bases and 0 bases respectively, with 11 bases between them. The CDR3 bases are TGTGCCAGCTCACCAGCGTCCTCCACCTCTGGAAACACCATATATTTT. Translation: CASSPASSTSGNTIYF.

This clone was detected a few times. The genes are TRBV5-1 and TRBJ1-2; the match to TRBD1 covers 8 bases. The V segment lost 5 bases and the J segment 7 bases; nucleotides outside the gene matches: 10. The V gene's germline CDR1 is SGHRS and CDR2 YFSETQ. This CDR3 contains 14 residues. The CDR3 DNA reads TGCGCCAGCAGTCGCTTAGACAGGGGACGTGGCTACACCTTC. Translating gives CASSRLDRGRGYTF.

The V and J genes are TRBV7-9 and TRBJ2-7; 9 positions match TRBD2. J lost 5 bases, V lost 0 bases, and 5 bases had no gene match. Germline CDR1 reads SEHNR; CDR2 reads FQNEAQ (reference sequence). The CDR3 loop spans 15 amino acids. The CDR3 region has the DNA TGTGCCAGCAGCTTAGCCGGGCTAGCGGGACACGAGCAGTACTTC. Translation: CASSLAGLAGHEQYF.

In its sample, this clone was seen a few times. The rearrangement links TRBV6-6 to TRBJ2-5; TRBD2 aligns across 10 bases. There are 16 residues in the CDR3. The germline gives CDR1 MNHNY, CDR2 SVGAGI (reference sequence). With 6 bases clipped from V and 1 base from J, the junction kept 8 bases outside the gene matches. In DNA, the CDR3 is TGTGCCAGCAGGCCCCCGGGACTAGCGTTCCAAGAGACCCAGTACTTC. It is translated as CASRPPGLAFQETQYF.

The chain has TRBV7-2 and TRBJ1-4; D perhaps matches TRBD1 (5 bases). The length of the CDR3 is 15 residues. V dropped 6 bases and J dropped 4 bases, with 15 bases sitting between them. From germline, CDR1 is SGHTA and CDR2 FQGNSA. CDR3 sequence reads: CASRFRGRINEKLFF. DNA of the CDR3: TGTGCCAGCAGGTTTAGGGGACGGATTAATGAAAAACTGTTTTTT.

This clone showed up just a few times. This chain joins TRBV2 and TRBJ2-3, with 7 bases matching TRBD1. The CDR3 contains 12 residues. The junction had 3 bases not matched to a gene; V was cut back by 8 bases and J by 4 bases. The V gene's germline CDR1 is SNHLY and CDR2 FYNNEI. The CDR3: CASGTVADTQYF. Here the CDR3 DNA reads TGTGCCAGCGGGACAGTCGCAGATACGCAGTATTTT. The variable domain in full, with the rest retrieved from reference TRBV2 and TRBJ2-3, is EPEVTQTPSHQVTQMGQEVILRCVPISNHLYFYWYRQILGQKVEFLVSFYNNEISEKSEIFDDQFSVERPDGSNFTLKIRSTKLEDSAMYFCASGTVADTQYFGPGTRLTVL.

The chain has TRBV10-3 and TRBJ1-5; D is perhaps TRBD1 (5 bases). Germline V lookup: CDR1 ENHRY, CDR2 SYGVKD. The V end lost 2 bases, the J end lost 0 bases, and 5 bases lay between the germline ends. The CDR3 totals 14 residues. The chain's CDR3 is CAISEGTSNQPQHF. In nucleotides, the CDR3 is TGTGCCATCAGTGAGGGGACTAGCAATCAGCCCCAGCATTTT.